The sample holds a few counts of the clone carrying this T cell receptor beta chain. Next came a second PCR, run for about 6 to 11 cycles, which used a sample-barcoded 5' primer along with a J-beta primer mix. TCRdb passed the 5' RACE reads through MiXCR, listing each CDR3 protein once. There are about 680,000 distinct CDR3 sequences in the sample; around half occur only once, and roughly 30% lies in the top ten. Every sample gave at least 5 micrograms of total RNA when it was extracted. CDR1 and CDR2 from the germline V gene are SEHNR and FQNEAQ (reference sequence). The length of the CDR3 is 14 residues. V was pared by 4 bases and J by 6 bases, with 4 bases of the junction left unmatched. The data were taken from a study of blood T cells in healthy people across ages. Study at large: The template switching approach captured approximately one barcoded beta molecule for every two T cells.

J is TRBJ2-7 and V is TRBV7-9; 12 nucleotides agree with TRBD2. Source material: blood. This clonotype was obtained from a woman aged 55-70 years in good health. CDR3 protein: CASSSSGRVSEQYF. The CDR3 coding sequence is TGTGCCAGCAGCTCTAGCGGGAGGGTAAGCGAGCAGTACTTC.